These 30 T cell receptor beta chains came from one sample sequenced in a study of blood T cell repertoires in COVID-19. TCRdb's copy holds only in-frame clones and misses some; the assay was immunoSEQ multiplex PCR. The sample lists tens of thousands of clones; 75% to 95% were seen once. Material for sequencing was peripheral blood. These receptors came from a human donor with active COVID-19. The donor label of this sample is uncertain.

The V gene is TRBV28, the J gene TRBJ1-4, with D possibly matching TRBD1 (5 bases). Germline V gene lookup returns CDR1 MDHEN and CDR2 SYDVKM. The CDR3 consists of 14 residues. V shed 0 bases and J shed 8 bases, with 10 bases lying between them. The CDR3 sequence is CASSLWSREEKLFF. The DNA of the CDR3 is TGTGCCAGCAGTTTATGGTCCAGGGAAGAAAAACTGTTTTTT.

The chain recombines TRBV29-1 with TRBJ1-5; D might be TRBD1 (5 bases). Looked up from germline, CDR1 is SQVTM and CDR2 is ANQGSEA. Trimming removed 5 bases at V and 4 bases at J, with 12 bases between. This CDR3 has 13 residues. The CDR3 region has the DNA TGCAGCGTTAGGGTCCAGGGTAATCAGCCCCAGCATTTT. Translating it yields CSVRVQGNQPQHF.

The V call is TRBV11-2, the J call TRBJ1-2; the D gene is possibly TRBD1 (6 bases). This CDR3 has 13 residues. V was clipped by 2 bases and J by 9 bases, with 13 bases between them. The germline V gene has CDR1 SGHAT and CDR2 FQNNGV. CDR3 loop: CASSLSHRARYTF. CDR3 bases: TGTGCCAGCAGCTTATCCCACAGGGCTCGCTACACCTTC.

This chain connects TRBV6-5 to TRBJ2-5; 7 positions agree with TRBD1. The CDR3 totals 12 residues. With V trimmed by 8 bases and J by 3 bases, 3 bases remained unmatched. CDR1 is MNHEY and CDR2 is SVGAGI in the germline V gene. Here the CDR3 reads CASRQGKETQYF. CDR3 nucleotide sequence: TGTGCCAGCCGACAGGGAAAAGAGACCCAGTACTTC.

The gene calls are TRBV29-1 and TRBJ2-3; the match to TRBD1 covers 7 bases. The germline V gene encodes CDR1 SQVTM and CDR2 ANQGSEA. The CDR3 is 14 residues long. The V and J ends lost 7 bases and 2 bases, in that order; junction bases with no gene match: 9. CDR3 sequence: CSALDRLDTDTQYF. CDR3 bases: TGCAGCGCTTTGGACAGGTTAGACACAGATACGCAGTATTTT.

The gene calls are TRBV2 and TRBJ2-6; 8 bases are shared with TRBD1. The V segment lost 4 bases and the J segment 3 bases; nucleotides outside the gene matches: 5. Germline V gene data show CDR1 as SNHLY and CDR2 as FYNNEI. The CDR3 loop spans 16 amino acids. CDR3 coding DNA: TGTGCCAGCAGTGGGGCAGGGGGCAGTGGGGCCAACGTCCTGACTTTC. It translates to CASSGAGGSGANVLTF.

V usage is TRBV5-1 and J usage is TRBJ2-3; 11 nucleotides agree with TRBD1. The V gene's germline CDR1 is SGHRS and CDR2 YFSETQ. After removal of 4 bases from V and 0 bases from J, the junction contained 1 base not matched to a gene. The CDR3 spans 15 residues. CDR3 DNA sequence: TGCGCCAGCAGCGGACAGGGGGCGAGCACAGATACGCAGTATTTT. It specifies CASSGQGASTDTQYF.

The chain links TRBV7-2 to TRBJ2-2; 7 bases align to TRBD1. The CDR3 consists of 15 residues. V trimming: 6 bases; J trimming: 3 bases; junction bases outside the gene matches: 7. Germline loops: CDR1 SGHTA, CDR2 FQGNSA. In nucleotides, the CDR3 is TGTGCCAGCAGAAGACAGGGTATATACACCGGGGAGCTGTTTTTT. It codes for CASRRQGIYTGELFF.

The chain employs TRBV2 and TRBJ2-2; D uncertain. Trimming removed 7 bases at V and 1 base at J, with 10 bases between. The germline CDR1 and CDR2 sequences are SNHLY and FYNNEI. There are 14 residues in the CDR3. As DNA, the CDR3 is TGTGCCAGCATGAGCACTGTGAACACCGGGGAGCTGTTTTTT. Its translation: CASMSTVNTGELFF. Full variable domain (rest looked up from reference TRBV2 and TRBJ2-2): EPEVTQTPSHQVTQMGQEVILRCVPISNHLYFYWYRQILGQKVEFLVSFYNNEISEKSEIFDDQFSVERPDGSNFTLKIRSTKLEDSAMYFCASMSTVNTGELFFGEGSRLTVL.

The V and J genes are TRBV6-5 and TRBJ2-1, with D perhaps TRBD2 (6 bases). The CDR3 is 13 residues long. Germline CDR1 reads MNHEY; CDR2 reads SVGAGI. Trimming cost V 7 bases and J 6 bases, with 13 bases left between them. The DNA for the CDR3 is TGTGCCAGCAACCCTCTGGGGGGCAATGAGCAGTTCTTC. It translates to CASNPLGGNEQFF.

The J gene is TRBJ2-1, the V gene TRBV5-4, with 7 positions matching TRBD2. V lost 0 bases and J lost 5; bases outside the gene matches: 5. The CDR3 has 15 amino acids. Per the germline V gene, CDR1 is SGHNT and CDR2 is YYREEE (reference sequence). This CDR3 reads CASSLGAGPNNEQFF. CDR3 nucleotides: TGTGCCAGCAGCTTGGGAGCGGGACCTAACAATGAGCAGTTCTTC.

The rearrangement links TRBV3-1 (or the pseudogene TRBV3-2) to TRBJ1-4; TRBD1 might be the D (5 bases). V dropped 5 bases and J dropped 2 bases, with 9 bases sitting between them. CDR3 size: 14 residues. The germline V gene has CDR1 LGHDT and CDR2 YNNKEL (reference sequence). CDR3 protein: CASSLRDTNEKLFF. The CDR3, as DNA: TGTGCCAGCAGCTTGCGGGACACTAATGAAAAACTGTTTTTT.

V is TRBV6-5 and J is TRBJ2-3, with TRBD2 matching over 11 bases. Germline lookup yields CDR1 MNHEY and CDR2 SVGAGI. V gave up 6 bases and J gave up 4 bases; unmatched junction bases: 6. The CDR3 has 15 amino acids. CDR3 region: CASRPLAGVSDTQYF. CDR3 DNA: TGTGCCAGCAGACCACTAGCGGGAGTATCAGATACGCAGTATTTT.

This chain joins TRBV18 and TRBJ1-4; 10 bases match TRBD1. CDR1 KGHSH and CDR2 LQKENI come from the germline V gene. V was clipped by 3 bases and J by 9 bases; unmatched bases: 4. The CDR3 consists of 14 residues. In DNA form, the CDR3 reads TGTGCCAGCTCACCCGACAGGGGGCATCAAAAACTGTTTTTT. Protein: CASSPDRGHQKLFF.

The rearrangement uses TRBV4-2 and TRBJ1-6; 7 nucleotides align to TRBD1. The CDR3 has 14 amino acids. V trimming: 2 bases; J trimming: 10 bases; junction bases outside the gene matches: 5. Germline loops: CDR1 LGHNA, CDR2 YNFKEQ. The CDR3 DNA reads as TGTGCCAGCAGCCAAATGGACAGGCGCTCACCCCTCCACTTT. Amino acids: CASSQMDRRSPLHF.

This chain's CDR3 is CASSEWGGAGIQETQYF. CDR3 DNA: TGTGCCAGCAGTGAATGGGGGGGGGCAGGGATCCAAGAGACCCAGTACTTC. The chain combines TRBV25-1 with TRBJ2-5; a weak D match, TRBD2 (7 bases). The germline V gene encodes CDR1 MGHDK and CDR2 SYGVNS. V lost 1 base to trimming and J lost 1 base, with 16 bases between them. CDR3 length: 17 amino acids.

The chain uses TRBV3-1 (or the pseudogene TRBV3-2) and TRBJ2-6, with 9 bases lining up with TRBD1. Unmatched junction bases numbered 0, after V lost 0 bases and J lost 0 bases. Germline V CDR1 and CDR2: LGHDT, YNNKEL (reference sequence). The CDR3 length is 17 residues. CDR3 amino acids: CASSQEGQGSGANVLTF. CDR3 nucleotides: TGTGCCAGCAGCCAAGAGGGACAGGGCTCTGGGGCCAACGTCCTGACTTTC.

The chain uses TRBV7-9 and TRBJ2-7; 10 bases are a match to TRBD2. Trimming removed 5 bases from V and 5 bases from J; junction bases left unmatched: 9. Per the germline V gene, CDR1 is SEHNR and CDR2 is FQNEAQ (reference sequence). This CDR3 contains 15 residues. DNA for the CDR3: TGTGCCAGCAGCCTCCGTGGGACTAGCGCCAACGAGCAGTACTTC. Protein product: CASSLRGTSANEQYF.

This rearrangement joins TRBV4-3 to TRBJ2-2; 9 positions agree with TRBD1. The CDR3 contains 15 residues. The V and J ends lost 4 bases and 5 bases, in that order; junction bases with no gene match: 5. Germline V gene data show CDR1 as LGHNA and CDR2 as YSLEER. CDR3 sequence reads: CASSPGQGGTGELFF. CDR3 in DNA: TGCGCCAGCAGCCCGGGACAGGGCGGAACCGGGGAGCTGTTTTTT.

V and J are TRBV7-9 and TRBJ2-1; 7 positions match TRBD1. The length of the CDR3 is 12 residues. The V segment lost 4 bases and the J segment 11 bases; nucleotides outside the gene matches: 5. CDR1 SEHNR and CDR2 FQNEAQ come from the germline V gene (reference sequence). CDR3 DNA: TGTGCCAGCAGCTCGGAGGACAGGAAGCAGTTCTTC. It is translated as CASSSEDRKQFF.

This sequence joins TRBV13 and TRBJ2-7; 9 nucleotides align to TRBD2. Germline CDR1 is PRHDT and CDR2 is FYEKMQ (reference sequence). The V segment lost 7 bases and the J segment 0 bases; nucleotides outside the gene matches: 10. This CDR3 is built from 16 residues. The CDR3 DNA follows: TGTGCCAGCACCATAGCGGGAGAACCGATCTCCTACGAGCAGTACTTC. It yields the protein CASTIAGEPISYEQYF. Based on the CDR3 plus reference TRBV13 and TRBJ2-7, the full variable domain is AAGVIQSPRHLIKEKRETATLKCYPIPRHDTVYWYQQGPGQDPQFLISFYEKMQSDKGSIPDRFSAQQFSDYHSELNMSSLELGDSALYFCASTIAGEPISYEQYFGPGTRLTVT.

The chain links TRBV5-4 to TRBJ2-1, with 14 bases identical to TRBD2. The V segment lost 0 bases and the J segment 8 bases; nucleotides outside the gene matches: 1. Germline CDR1 and CDR2: SGHNT and YYREEE (reference sequence). This CDR3 spans 15 amino acids. CDR3 nucleotides: TGTGCCAGCAGCTTGGGGGGACTAGCGGGAGATGAGCAGTTCTTC. Its protein product is CASSLGGLAGDEQFF.

This clone was seen a handful of times. Additional DNA sequences in this sample encode the identical CDR3. The genes are TRBV28 and TRBJ2-5; D perhaps matches TRBD2 (6 bases). Trimming shortened V by 3 bases and J by 1 base, and 6 bases separated the two germline ends. The germline gives CDR1 MDHEN, CDR2 SYDVKM. The CDR3 covers 13 residues. The CDR3, as DNA: TGTGCCAGCAGTTTGCGGGGCCAAGAGACCCAGTACTTC. Its protein is CASSLRGQETQYF. Together with reference TRBV28 and TRBJ2-5, the CDR3 gives the full variable domain: DVKVTQSSRYLVKRTGEKVFLECVQDMDHENMFWYRQDPGLGLRLIYFSYDVKMKEKGDIPEGYSVSREKKERFSLILESASTNQTSMYLCASSLRGQETQYFGPGTRLLVL.

The V and J genes are TRBV18 and TRBJ1-4, with no clear D. The CDR3 totals 14 residues. Germline V gene data show CDR1 as KGHSH and CDR2 as LQKENI. V dropped 1 base and J dropped 8 bases, with 11 bases sitting between them. CDR3 coding DNA: TGTGCCAGCTCACCACAAAGAGATTACGAAAAACTGTTTTTT. Its translation is CASSPQRDYEKLFF.

CDR3 in DNA: TGTGCCAGTAGTATAGTACCAGCTGAAGCTTTCTTT. Translating it yields CASSIVPAEAFF. The chain recombines TRBV19 with TRBJ1-1; no reliable D call. The CDR3 length is 12 residues. Germline assignment: CDR1 LNHDA and CDR2 SQIVND (reference sequence). V lost 1 base, J lost 6 bases, and 6 bases lay in between. The whole variable domain, remainder taken from reference TRBV19 and TRBJ1-1, is DGGITQSPKYLFRKEGQNVTLSCEQNLNHDAMYWYRQDPGQGLRLIYYSQIVNDFQKGDIAEGYSVSREKKESFPLTVTSAQKNPTAFYLCASSIVPAEAFFGQGTRLTVV.

The chain links TRBV11-2 to TRBJ1-1, with unresolved D. Germline V CDR1 and CDR2: SGHAT, FQNNGV. V was cut by 5 bases and J by 0 bases, with 7 bases left in between. CDR3 length: 13 amino acids. CDR3: CASSPGLNTEAFF. CDR3 nucleotides: TGTGCCAGCAGCCCAGGCCTGAACACTGAAGCTTTCTTT.

This clone is deemed hyperexpanded. The chain is built from TRBV18 and TRBJ1-2, with D tentatively TRBD1 (5 bases). With 1 base removed from V and 0 bases from J, the gap between germline ends came to 9 bases. The CDR3 totals 15 residues. The germline gives CDR1 KGHSH, CDR2 LQKENI. The CDR3 sequence is CASSPLTDANYGYTF. For the CDR3, the DNA is TGTGCCAGCTCACCACTGACAGACGCTAACTATGGCTACACCTTC.

The chain is built from TRBV28 and TRBJ2-1, with 7 bases aligning to TRBD2. CDR3 length: 16 residues. The junction had 13 bases not matched to a gene; V was cut back by 7 bases and J by 4 bases. From germline, CDR1 is MDHEN and CDR2 SYDVKM. This chain's CDR3 is CASINTRDYSYNEQFF. The CDR3 DNA reads TGTGCCAGCATCAATACCCGGGACTACTCTTACAATGAGCAGTTCTTC.

The chain has TRBV27 and TRBJ2-2; 8 bases map to TRBD2. Germline V gene data show CDR1 as MNHEY and CDR2 as SMNVEV (reference sequence). J lost 5 bases, V lost 8 bases, and 10 bases had no gene match. The length of the CDR3 is 15 residues. The CDR3 DNA follows: TGTGCCAGCTGGGCGCTAGCGGGTCGGACCGGGGAGCTGTTTTTT. It is translated as CASWALAGRTGELFF.

This clone was counted a single time. At the DNA level, this CDR3 is encoded by other sequences in the same sample as well. The chain employs TRBV5-1 and TRBJ2-7, with TRBD1 matching 7 bases. The V gene end was trimmed by 0 bases and the J gene end by 5 bases; junction bases not matched to a gene: 5. Per the germline V gene, CDR1 is SGHRS and CDR2 is YFSETQ. The CDR3 is made up of 14 amino acids. CDR3 sequence: CASSLGQGPHEQYF. The CDR3 DNA is TGCGCCAGCAGCTTGGGACAGGGCCCCCACGAGCAGTACTTC.